The next 21 T cell receptor beta chains were all read from a single sample in a study of beta chain features in type 1 diabetes. Findings and limits, study-wide: When Type 1 diabetes patients were examined, their TCRB CDR3s proved moderately but significantly shorter in all four CD4+ subsets.

Expressed TCRB transcripts were sequenced, since all the RNA that had been isolated was reverse transcribed. Repertoires were generated with immunoSEQ multiplex PCR, while TCRdb's copy carries only in-frame clones and drops some. Among some 250,000 clones listed, under 13% were seen once. No antigen has been identified for these receptors. Sequencing was performed on naive CD4+ T cells from blood. The source is a man under 40 with type 1 diabetes.

This clone was seen a handful of times. The chain is built from TRBV7-2 and TRBJ1-2, with D possibly matching TRBD1 (5 bases). There are 13 residues in the CDR3. Germline CDR1 is SGHTA and CDR2 is FQGNSA. V dropped 1 base and J dropped 5 bases, with 8 bases sitting between them. CDR3 nucleotides: TGTGCCAGCAGCTTAGACAGGCGGTATGGCTACACCTTC. Its protein is CASSLDRRYGYTF.

V usage is TRBV7-9 and J usage is TRBJ2-3, with TRBD1 as a possible D gene (6 bases). The CDR3 spans 14 residues. Germline lookup yields CDR1 SEHNR and CDR2 FQNEAQ (reference sequence). V was shortened by 8 bases and J by 5 bases, with 17 bases between the two germline ends. CDR3: CASGLGGFRDTQYF. The CDR3 region has the DNA TGTGCCAGCGGGCTAGGGGGTTTTAGAGATACGCAGTATTTT.

This clone has only a few counts. This chain uses TRBV11-2 with TRBJ1-2, with TRBD1 identical over 10 bases. CDR1 is SGHAT, CDR2 FQNNGV, per germline. CDR3 size: 16 residues. The J segment lost 2 bases and the V segment lost 6 bases, leaving 9 bases of the junction unmatched. Here the CDR3 reads CASSLSPGQGNYGYTF. CDR3 DNA: TGTGCCAGCAGTCTATCACCGGGACAGGGGAACTATGGCTACACCTTC.

The chain carries TRBV30 and TRBJ1-5; TRBD1 is a possible D gene (6 bases). V lost 1 base, J lost 0 bases, and 16 bases lay in between. Germline V gives CDR1 GTSNPN, CDR2 SVGIG (reference sequence). This CDR3 spans 17 amino acids. The CDR3 here is CAWSEDSPSDSNQPQHF. CDR3 DNA: TGTGCCTGGAGTGAGGACAGCCCGTCCGATAGCAATCAGCCCCAGCATTTT.

This clone occurred a few times. The chain is built from TRBV30 and TRBJ2-7; 8 bases fit TRBD1. The germline V gene encodes CDR1 GTSNPN and CDR2 SVGIG (reference sequence). There are 13 residues in the CDR3. Trimming cost V 2 bases and J 4 bases; bases outside gene matches: 4. CDR3 nucleotides: TGTGCCTGGAGTAGACAGGGGTTTTACGAGCAGTACTTC. Translating gives CAWSRQGFYEQYF.

The chain carries TRBV10-3 and TRBJ2-3; 8 nucleotides align to TRBD2. Per germline, CDR1 ENHRY and CDR2 SYGVKD. The CDR3 runs 16 residues. With 0 bases clipped from V and 1 base from J, the junction kept 3 bases outside the gene matches. CDR3 DNA sequence: TGTGCCATCAGTGAGTCGACGCGGGGGGGCACAGATACGCAGTATTTT. Amino acids: CAISESTRGGTDTQYF.

This clone appeared a few times. J is TRBJ2-7 and V is TRBV12-5; D is possibly TRBD2 (5 bases). Trimming took off 6 bases at V and 6 bases at J, with 18 bases between the two ends. CDR1 LGHNT and CDR2 FRNRAP come from the germline V gene. The CDR3 totals 14 residues. This chain's CDR3 is CASGRRGGFGEQYF. In DNA form, the CDR3 reads TGTGCTAGTGGCCGCAGAGGCGGGTTCGGCGAGCAGTACTTC.

This clone turned up a few times. This rearrangement joins TRBV6-5 to TRBJ2-5, with D maybe TRBD2 (5 bases). This CDR3 has 14 residues. The V gene's germline CDR1 is MNHEY and CDR2 SVGAGI. Trimming shortened V by 7 bases and J by 2 bases, and 14 bases separated the two germline ends. The CDR3: CASTNAGEQETQYF. In DNA, the CDR3 is TGTGCCAGCACCAACGCCGGGGAACAAGAGACCCAGTACTTC.

The rearrangement links TRBV2 to TRBJ1-1; TRBD1 matches at 9 bases. CDR1 SNHLY and CDR2 FYNNEI come from the germline V gene. Trimming removed 9 bases from V and 2 bases from J; junction bases left unmatched: 10. CDR3 size: 15 residues. The CDR3 sequence: CARAPGQGRNTEAFF. In DNA, the CDR3 is TGTGCCAGAGCTCCGGGACAGGGTCGAAACACTGAAGCTTTCTTT.

V usage is TRBV6-1 and J usage is TRBJ2-3; the match to TRBD1 covers 10 bases. There are 15 residues in the CDR3. Losses at the gene ends were 5 bases for V and 3 bases for J; bases not matched to a gene: 5. Germline assignment: CDR1 MNHNS and CDR2 SASEGT. CDR3 in DNA: TGTGCCAGCAGTCAACCGGGACAGGGGACAGATACGCAGTATTTT. Translating gives CASSQPGQGTDTQYF.

This chain joins TRBV10-3 and TRBJ2-1; 9 bases fit TRBD1. Germline assignment: CDR1 ENHRY and CDR2 SYGVKD. J gave up 1 base and V 6 bases, and 10 bases lay outside the gene matches. The CDR3 sequence is 17 residues long. CDR3 residues: CAISRTGDTPSYNEQFF. The CDR3 bases are TGTGCCATCAGCCGGACAGGGGACACCCCATCCTACAATGAGCAGTTCTTC.

This clone was counted between two and nine times. The chain recombines TRBV4-1 with TRBJ2-1, with 9 positions matching TRBD2. CDR1 and CDR2 (germline): MGHRA, YSYEKL. V lost 2 bases, J lost 7 bases, and 6 bases stayed unmatched. The CDR3 contains 15 residues. The CDR3 region is CASSQLAGVGNEQFF. CDR3 nucleotide sequence: TGCGCCAGCAGCCAATTAGCGGGGGTTGGGAATGAGCAGTTCTTC.

Concerning this clone: The sample contains more than one DNA sequence encoding this CDR3. V is TRBV19 and J is TRBJ2-7; perhaps TRBD1 as D (6 bases). The V gene's germline CDR1 is LNHDA and CDR2 SQIVND (reference sequence). With 6 bases removed from V and 0 bases from J, the gap between germline ends came to 12 bases. The CDR3 is 14 residues long. CDR3 DNA: TGTGCCAGTAGCAAAGGACAGTCCTCCTACGAGCAGTACTTC. Amino acids: CASSKGQSSYEQYF.

This clone has just a few counts. This rearrangement joins TRBV11-2 to TRBJ1-1; D possibly corresponds to TRBD1 (5 bases). CDR3 size: 15 residues. V lost 2 bases to trimming and J lost 3 bases, with 13 bases between them. Germline CDR1 and CDR2: SGHAT and FQNNGV. The CDR3 spells CASSLIGALYTEAFF. The CDR3 coding sequence is TGTGCCAGCAGCTTAATTGGGGCTTTGTACACTGAAGCTTTCTTT.

The gene calls are TRBV9 and TRBJ2-2; 9 bases line up with TRBD1. V lost 3 bases, J lost 6 bases, and 3 bases stayed unmatched. Per germline, CDR1 SGDLS and CDR2 YYNGEE. The CDR3 is 14 residues long. CDR3 DNA sequence: TGTGCCAGCAGCGCGGACAGGGGAGCCGGGGAGCTGTTTTTT. Amino acid sequence: CASSADRGAGELFF.

There are a few counts of this clone. J is TRBJ1-1 and V is TRBV5-1; perhaps TRBD1 as D (5 bases). The V and J ends lost 4 bases and 0 bases respectively, with 7 bases between them. Looked up from germline, CDR1 is SGHRS and CDR2 is YFSETQ. The CDR3 consists of 13 residues. CDR3 protein: CASSQGMNTEAFF. The DNA for the CDR3 is TGCGCCAGCAGCCAGGGCATGAACACTGAAGCTTTCTTT.

There are a few counts of this clone. The V call is TRBV11-2, the J call TRBJ2-1, with unresolved D. Germline V gene lookup returns CDR1 SGHAT and CDR2 FQNNGV. The CDR3 loop spans 12 amino acids. V was pared by 4 bases and J by 2 bases, with 3 bases between. The CDR3 reads CASSSAYNEQFF. CDR3 in DNA: TGTGCCAGCAGCTCTGCCTACAATGAGCAGTTCTTC. Together with reference TRBV11-2 and TRBJ2-1, the CDR3 gives the full variable domain: EAGVAQSPRYKIIEKRQSVAFWCNPISGHATLYWYQQILGQGPKLLIQFQNNGVVDDSQLPKDRFSAERLKGVDSTLKIQPAKLEDSAVYLCASSSAYNEQFFGPGTRLTVL.

The chain employs TRBV6-6 and TRBJ1-2; 7 bases agree with TRBD1. The CDR3 runs 11 residues. V lost 8 bases, J lost 7 bases, and 4 bases stayed unmatched. CDR1 is MNHNY, CDR2 SVGAGI, per germline (reference sequence). Written as DNA, the CDR3 is TGTGCCAGCGAGGGGGCGGGTGGCTACACCTTC. It translates to CASEGAGGYTF.

This clone was picked up a small number of times. The chain couples TRBV6-4 to TRBJ1-6; 7 bases map to TRBD1. The length of the CDR3 is 15 residues. V lost 5 bases to trimming and J lost 7 bases; unmatched junction nucleotides: 8. In germline, CDR1 is MRHNA, CDR2 SNTAGT. The CDR3 protein is CASSYNDRDNSPLHF. For the CDR3, the DNA is TGTGCCAGCAGTTATAACGACAGGGACAATTCACCCCTCCACTTT.

The chain employs TRBV28 and TRBJ1-4; D is perhaps TRBD1 (6 bases). With 8 bases removed from V and 8 bases from J, the gap between germline ends came to 18 bases. Per the germline V gene, CDR1 is MDHEN and CDR2 is SYDVKM. This CDR3 is 14 amino acids long. The CDR3 reads CASRGHSSGEKLFF. In nucleotides, the CDR3 is TGTGCCAGCCGGGGACACTCGTCGGGCGAAAAACTGTTTTTT. The full variable domain, with the rest looked up from reference TRBV28 and TRBJ1-4, is DVKVTQSSRYLVKRTGEKVFLECVQDMDHENMFWYRQDPGLGLRLIYFSYDVKMKEKGDIPEGYSVSREKKERFSLILESASTNQTSMYLCASRGHSSGEKLFFGSGTQLSVL.

The rearrangement uses TRBV4-1 and TRBJ2-3; a possible D gene is TRBD1 (6 bases). V was pared by 1 base and J by 8 bases, with 13 bases between. Germline V CDR1 and CDR2: MGHRA, YSYEKL. The CDR3 covers 14 residues. Here the CDR3 reads CASSQVLGAGTQYF. In DNA form, the CDR3 reads TGCGCCAGCAGCCAAGTGTTGGGGGCCGGTACGCAGTATTTT.